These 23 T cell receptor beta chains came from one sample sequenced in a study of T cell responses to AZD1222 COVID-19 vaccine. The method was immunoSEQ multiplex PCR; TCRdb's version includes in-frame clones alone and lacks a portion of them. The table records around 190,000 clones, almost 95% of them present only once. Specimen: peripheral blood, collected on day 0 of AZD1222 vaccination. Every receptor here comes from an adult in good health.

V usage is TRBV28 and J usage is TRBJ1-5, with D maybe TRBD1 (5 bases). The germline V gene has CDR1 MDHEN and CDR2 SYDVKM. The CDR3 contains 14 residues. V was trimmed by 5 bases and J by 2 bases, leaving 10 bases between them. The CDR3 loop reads CASSPWDGNQPQHF. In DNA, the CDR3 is TGTGCCAGCAGTCCGTGGGACGGCAATCAGCCCCAGCATTTT.

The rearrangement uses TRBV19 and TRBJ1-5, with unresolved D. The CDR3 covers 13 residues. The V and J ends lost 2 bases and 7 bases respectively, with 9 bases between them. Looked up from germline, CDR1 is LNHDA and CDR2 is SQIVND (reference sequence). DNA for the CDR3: TGTGCCAGTAGTATATTCGGTTTCCAGCCCCAGCATTTT. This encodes CASSIFGFQPQHF.

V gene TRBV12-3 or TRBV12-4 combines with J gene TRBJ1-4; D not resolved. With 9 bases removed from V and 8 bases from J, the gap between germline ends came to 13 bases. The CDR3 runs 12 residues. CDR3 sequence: CASGRGREKLFF. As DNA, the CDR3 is TGTGCCAGTGGTCGGGGAAGAGAAAAACTGTTTTTT.

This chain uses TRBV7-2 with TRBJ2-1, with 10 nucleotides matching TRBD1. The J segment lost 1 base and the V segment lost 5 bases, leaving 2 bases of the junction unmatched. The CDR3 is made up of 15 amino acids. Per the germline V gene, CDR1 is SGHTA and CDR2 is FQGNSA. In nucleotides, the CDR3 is TGTGCCAGCAGCCAGGACAGGGGGTCCTACAATGAGCAGTTCTTC. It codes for CASSQDRGSYNEQFF.

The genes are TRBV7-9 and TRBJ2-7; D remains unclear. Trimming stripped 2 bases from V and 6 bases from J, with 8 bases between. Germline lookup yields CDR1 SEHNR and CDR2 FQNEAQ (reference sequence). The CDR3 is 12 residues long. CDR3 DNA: TGTGCCAGCAGCTTACTGACCCCCGAGCAGTACTTC. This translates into CASSLLTPEQYF.

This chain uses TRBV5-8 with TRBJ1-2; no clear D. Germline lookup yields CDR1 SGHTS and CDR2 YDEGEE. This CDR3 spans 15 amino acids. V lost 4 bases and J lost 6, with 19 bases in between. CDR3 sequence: CASSRRFRGSDGYTF. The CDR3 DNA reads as TGTGCCAGCAGCCGACGATTTCGGGGATCCGATGGCTACACCTTC.

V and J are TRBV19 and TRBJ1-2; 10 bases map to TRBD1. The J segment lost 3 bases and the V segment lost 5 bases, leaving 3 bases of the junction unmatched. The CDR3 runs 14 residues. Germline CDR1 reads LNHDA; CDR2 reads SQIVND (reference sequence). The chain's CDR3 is CASSPGTGDYGYTF. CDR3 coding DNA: TGTGCCAGTAGTCCGGGGACAGGGGACTATGGCTACACCTTC.

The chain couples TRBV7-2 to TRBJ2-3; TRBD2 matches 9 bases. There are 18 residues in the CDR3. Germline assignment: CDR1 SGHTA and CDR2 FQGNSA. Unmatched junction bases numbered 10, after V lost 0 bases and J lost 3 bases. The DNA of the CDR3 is TGTGCCAGCAGCTTAGCCCCAATAGCGGGGGCGAGGACAGATACGCAGTATTTT. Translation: CASSLAPIAGARTDTQYF.

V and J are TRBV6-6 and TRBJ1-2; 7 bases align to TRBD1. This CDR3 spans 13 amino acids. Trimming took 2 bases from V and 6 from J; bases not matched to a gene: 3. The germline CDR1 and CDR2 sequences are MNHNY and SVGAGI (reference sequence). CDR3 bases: TGTGCCAGCAGTTACACAGGGGCTAATGGCTACACCTTC. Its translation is CASSYTGANGYTF.

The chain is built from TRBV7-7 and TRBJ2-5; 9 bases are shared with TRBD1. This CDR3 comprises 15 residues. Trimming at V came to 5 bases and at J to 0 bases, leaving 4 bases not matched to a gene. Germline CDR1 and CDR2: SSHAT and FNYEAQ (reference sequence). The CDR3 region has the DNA TGTGCCAGCAGCCCCGGGACAGGGTACCAAGAGACCCAGTACTTC. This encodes CASSPGTGYQETQYF. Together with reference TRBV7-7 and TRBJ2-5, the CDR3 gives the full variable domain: GAGVSQSPRYKVTKRGQDVTLRCDPISSHATLYWYQQALGQGPEFLTYFNYEAQPDKSGLPSDRFSAERPEGSISTLTIQRTEQRDSAMYRCASSPGTGYQETQYFGPGTRLLVL.

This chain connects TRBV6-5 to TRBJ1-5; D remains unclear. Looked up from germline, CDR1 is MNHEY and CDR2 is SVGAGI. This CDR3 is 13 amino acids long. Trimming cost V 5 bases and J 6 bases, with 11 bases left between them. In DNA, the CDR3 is TGTGCCAGCAGTCCCGTTTATGGTCAGCCCCAGCATTTT. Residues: CASSPVYGQPQHF.

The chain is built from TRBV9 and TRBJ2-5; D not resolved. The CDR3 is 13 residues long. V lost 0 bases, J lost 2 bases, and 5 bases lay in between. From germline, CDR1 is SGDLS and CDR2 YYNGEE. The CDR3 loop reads CASSVVGQETQYF. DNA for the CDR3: TGTGCCAGCAGCGTAGTGGGACAAGAGACCCAGTACTTC.

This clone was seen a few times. As DNA, the CDR3 is TGTGCCAGCACCAACACAGGGAATGGCTACACCTTC. Encoded protein: CASTNTGNGYTF. The chain joins TRBV7-9 to TRBJ1-2, with D possibly matching TRBD1 (6 bases). The CDR3 extends over 12 amino acids. Trimming removed 7 bases at V and 6 bases at J, with 12 bases between. The germline gives CDR1 SEHNR, CDR2 FQNEAQ (reference sequence).

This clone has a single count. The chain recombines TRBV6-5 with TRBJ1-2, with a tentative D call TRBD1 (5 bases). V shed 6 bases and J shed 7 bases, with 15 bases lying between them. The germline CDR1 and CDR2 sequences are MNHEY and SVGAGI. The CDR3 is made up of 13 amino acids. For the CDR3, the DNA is TGTGCCAGCAGAGAGGGGCAAGTTGGTGGCTACACCTTC. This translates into CASREGQVGGYTF.

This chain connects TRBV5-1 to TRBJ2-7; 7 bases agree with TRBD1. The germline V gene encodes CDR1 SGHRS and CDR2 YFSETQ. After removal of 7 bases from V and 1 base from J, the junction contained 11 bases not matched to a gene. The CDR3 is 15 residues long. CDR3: CASALGGTVSYEQYF. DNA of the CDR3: TGCGCCAGCGCCCTGGGTGGGACAGTTTCCTACGAGCAGTACTTC. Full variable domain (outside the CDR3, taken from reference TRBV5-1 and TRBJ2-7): KAGVTQTPRYLIKTRGQQVTLSCSPISGHRSVSWYQQTPGQGLQFLFEYFSETQRNKGNFPGRFSGRQFSNSRSEMNVSTLELGDSALYLCASALGGTVSYEQYFGPGTRLTVT.

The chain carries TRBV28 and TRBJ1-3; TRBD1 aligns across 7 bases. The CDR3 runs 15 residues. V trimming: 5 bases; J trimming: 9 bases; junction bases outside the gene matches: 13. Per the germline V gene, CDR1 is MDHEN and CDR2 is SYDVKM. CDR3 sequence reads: CASSLGGTPGGTIYF. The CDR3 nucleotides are TGTGCCAGCAGTCTTGGGGGAACCCCAGGGGGCACCATATATTTT. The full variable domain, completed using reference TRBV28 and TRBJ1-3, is DVKVTQSSRYLVKRTGEKVFLECVQDMDHENMFWYRQDPGLGLRLIYFSYDVKMKEKGDIPEGYSVSREKKERFSLILESASTNQTSMYLCASSLGGTPGGTIYFGEGSWLTVV.

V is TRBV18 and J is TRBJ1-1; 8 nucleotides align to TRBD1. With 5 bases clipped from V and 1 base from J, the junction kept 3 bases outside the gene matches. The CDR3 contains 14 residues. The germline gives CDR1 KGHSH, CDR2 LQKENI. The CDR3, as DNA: TGTGCCAGCTCAATCGGGACAGGGAACACTGAAGCTTTCTTT. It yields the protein CASSIGTGNTEAFF.

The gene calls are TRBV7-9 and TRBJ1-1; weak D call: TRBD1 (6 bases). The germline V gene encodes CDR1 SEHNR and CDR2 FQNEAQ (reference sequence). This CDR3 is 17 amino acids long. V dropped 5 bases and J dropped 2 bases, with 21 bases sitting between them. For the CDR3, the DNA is TGTGCCAGCAGCACCGGACAGACTCGATCGGGAAACACTGAAGCTTTCTTT. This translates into CASSTGQTRSGNTEAFF.

This CDR3 is CASSVGGTVNEQFF. Written as DNA, the CDR3 is TGTGCCAGCAGCGTAGGGGGGACAGTCAATGAGCAGTTCTTC. J is TRBJ2-1 and V is TRBV9, with 7 bases identical to TRBD1. The J segment lost 6 bases and the V segment lost 0 bases, leaving 3 bases of the junction unmatched. This CDR3 is built from 14 residues. CDR1 and CDR2 (germline): SGDLS, YYNGEE.

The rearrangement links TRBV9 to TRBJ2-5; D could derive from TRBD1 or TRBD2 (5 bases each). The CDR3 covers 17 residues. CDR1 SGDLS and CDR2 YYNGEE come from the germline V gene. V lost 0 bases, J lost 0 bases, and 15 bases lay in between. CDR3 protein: CASSVGGTVWDQETQYF. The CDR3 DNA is TGTGCCAGCAGCGTAGGAGGGACCGTCTGGGACCAAGAGACCCAGTACTTC. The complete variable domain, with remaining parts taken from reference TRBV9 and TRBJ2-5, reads DSGVTQTPKHLITATGQRVTLRCSPRSGDLSVYWYQQSLDQGLQFLIQYYNGEERAKGNILERFSAQQFPDLHSELNLSSLELGDSALYFCASSVGGTVWDQETQYFGPGTRLLVL.

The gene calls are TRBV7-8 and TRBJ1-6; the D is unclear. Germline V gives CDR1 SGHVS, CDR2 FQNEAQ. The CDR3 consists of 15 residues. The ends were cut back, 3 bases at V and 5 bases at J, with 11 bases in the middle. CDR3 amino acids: CASSFQSTNNSPLHF. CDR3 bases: TGTGCCAGCAGCTTCCAATCAACGAATAATTCACCCCTCCACTTT.

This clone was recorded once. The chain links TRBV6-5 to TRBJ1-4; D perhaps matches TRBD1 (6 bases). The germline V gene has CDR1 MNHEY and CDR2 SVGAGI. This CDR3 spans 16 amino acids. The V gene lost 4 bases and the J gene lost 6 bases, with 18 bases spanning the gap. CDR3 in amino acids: CASSSILGGSDEKLFF. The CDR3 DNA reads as TGTGCCAGCAGTTCAATACTAGGGGGTAGCGATGAAAAACTGTTTTTT.

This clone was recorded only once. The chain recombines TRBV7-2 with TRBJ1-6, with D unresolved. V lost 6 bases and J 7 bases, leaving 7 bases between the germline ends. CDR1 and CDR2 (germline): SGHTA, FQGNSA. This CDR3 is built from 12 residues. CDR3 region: CASRVKNSPLHF. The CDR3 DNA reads TGTGCCAGCAGAGTGAAGAATTCACCCCTCCACTTT.